This TCR beta chain was documented in a study of T-cell reconstitution after alpha-beta-depleted transplantation in children. Study-wide results and caveats: The study reportedly traced alpha-beta T cells about two months after transplant to several hundred expanded graft clones. Surviving thymic progenitors and recipient T cells were the source of high TCRbeta diversity at day 60 in some patients. Newly made T cells mostly supplied T-cell counts and diversity one year after transplant.

Germline values: CDR1 DFQATT, CDR2 SNEGSKA (reference sequence). CDR3 length equals 14 residues. The V gene end was trimmed by 7 bases and the J gene end by 0 bases; junction bases not matched to a gene: 6. This clonotype has a handful of counts. Antigen specificity is unknown. Library preparation (for TCRbeta) was performed with unique molecular identifiers. A single record per CDR3 protein comes from TCRdb applying MiXCR to the PCR reads. In the table there are around 580,000 distinct CDR3 sequences, more than 20% of which are singletons. The chain couples TRBV20-1 to TRBJ1-5; 7 bases match TRBD1. The specimen was PBMCs, mostly from graft donor cells, collected 360 days after TCRalphabeta/CD19-depleted stem cell transplant. The sequence derives from a boy under two years old who had a stem cell transplant for acute myeloid leukemia, so the T cells may come from the graft donor. The CDR3 sequence: CSVPTGHSNQPQHF. The CDR3 nucleotides are TGCAGTGTTCCGACAGGGCATAGCAATCAGCCCCAGCATTTT.